These T cell receptor beta chains were read from a single sample in a study of control samples from healthy donors and cancer patients. TCRdb's copy holds only in-frame clones and misses some; the assay was immunoSEQ multiplex PCR. This table holds 130,000 or so clones, under 95% found once. The sample comprised blood. Receptors were obtained from a man aged 35-49 years in good health. Both conserved end residues are part of each CDR3. D genes are given only for firm matches. Clone size appears in some rows only: once, few, many, or a class for an expanded clone.

clone_size,d_call,v_call,j_call,cdr3_nt,cdr3_aa
-,-,TRBV5-5,TRBJ1-6,TGTGCCAGCAGCCCAAAAGGGGGTTCCTATAATTCACCCCTCCACTTT,CASSPKGGSYNSPLHF
-,TRBD1,TRBV6-1,TRBJ2-5,TGTGCCAGCAGTGAATACCTCTCACAGGGGTCTGGCCAAGAGACCCAGTACTTC,CASSEYLSQGSGQETQYF
-,-,TRBV5-6,TRBJ2-3,TGTGCCAGCAGCTTGGGAGATATCGCCGATACGCAGTATTTT,CASSLGDIADTQYF
many,TRBD2,TRBV5-4,TRBJ2-7,TGTGCCAGCAGCTCCCCGGGACTAGCGGAACAGTACTTC,CASSSPGLAEQYF
-,-,TRBV27,TRBJ2-3,TGTGCCAGCAGCTCAGCGGGCACAGATACGCAGTATTTT,CASSSAGTDTQYF
once,-,TRBV12-3/TRBV12-4,TRBJ2-1,TGTGCCAGCAGCCCGGGAAATGAGCAGTTCTTC,CASSPGNEQFF
-,-,TRBV4-1,TRBJ1-5,TGCGCCAGCAGCGAGGGACTCAGCAATCAGCCCCAGCATTTT,CASSEGLSNQPQHF
-,TRBD1,TRBV25-1,TRBJ1-4,TGTGCCAGCAGTGACTCAGGGGGCCTGGAAAAACTGTTTTTT,CASSDSGGLEKLFF
-,TRBD1,TRBV7-2,TRBJ1-5,TGTGCCAGCAGCGCCGGGACAGGTGGACAGCCCCAGCATTTT,CASSAGTGGQPQHF
-,-,TRBV5-6,TRBJ1-2,TGTGCCAGCAGCTTGGGGCAGGGCGACTATGGCTACACCTTC,CASSLGQGDYGYTF
-,-,TRBV5-8,TRBJ2-7,TGTGCCAGCAGCCCGATGCCGACAGTCCGAGGGGGATACGAGCAGTACTTC,CASSPMPTVRGGYEQYF
-,-,TRBV6-6,TRBJ1-2,TGTGCCAGCAGCCCGACAGGCAACTATGGCTACACCTTC,CASSPTGNYGYTF
-,TRBD1,TRBV5-1,TRBJ2-6,TGCGCCAGCAGCCCTTTCCGGGGACAGATCTCTGGGGCCAACGTCCTGACTTTC,CASSPFRGQISGANVLTF
once,-,TRBV5-6,TRBJ1-2,TGTGCCAGCAGCGCGGGTCATAACCCAAGCTACACCTTC,CASSAGHNPSYTF
-,-,TRBV6-5,TRBJ1-6,TGTGCCAGCAGGCGGAGCACCTATAATTCACCCCTCCACTTT,CASRRSTYNSPLHF
-,TRBD1,TRBV27,TRBJ1-6,TGTGCCAGCTCCAAACGGGACAGGCTAAGCTCCTATAATTCACCCCTCCACTTT,CASSKRDRLSSYNSPLHF
-,TRBD1,TRBV5-4,TRBJ2-5,TGTGCCAGCAGCTTGATAGGGGGCGGTGAGACCCAGTACTTC,CASSLIGGGETQYF
-,TRBD1,TRBV5-1,TRBJ2-7,TGCGCCAGCAGCACAGGACAGGCAAGAGGGGAGCAGTACTTC,CASSTGQARGEQYF
-,-,TRBV27,TRBJ2-1,TGTGCCAGCAGTTTCCTACTAGCAGATGAGCAGTTCTTC,CASSFLLADEQFF
-,-,TRBV7-9,TRBJ1-2,TGTGCCAGCAGCGGCATTCGGGAAGGAAACTATGGCTACACCTTC,CASSGIREGNYGYTF
-,TRBD1,TRBV7-8,TRBJ1-3,TGTGCCAGCACCAGTCTTCCAGGGGGCCCAGGAAACACCATATATTTT,CASTSLPGGPGNTIYF
-,TRBD2,TRBV28,TRBJ2-7,TGTGCCAGCAGTTTACTCGCGGGAGGGAGCTCCTACGAGCAGTACTTC,CASSLLAGGSSYEQYF
few,-,TRBV7-2,TRBJ2-7,TGTGCCAGCAGCTTGATAGGGGCTTACGAGCAGTACTTC,CASSLIGAYEQYF
once,-,TRBV5-6,TRBJ1-5,TGTGCCAGCAGCTCCGAGGGGATCAATCAGCCCCAGCATTTT,CASSSEGINQPQHF
once,-,TRBV29-1,TRBJ2-3,TGCAGCGCCCTCGACGACACGCAGTATTTT,CSALDDTQYF
-,TRBD1,TRBV9,TRBJ1-5,TGTGCCAGCAGCTCGGGACAGGGTGACAATCAGCCCCAGCATTTT,CASSSGQGDNQPQHF
-,TRBD1,TRBV9,TRBJ2-5,TGTGCCAGCAGCGTAGGACAGGGGACTTACCAAGAGACCCAGTACTTC,CASSVGQGTYQETQYF
-,-,TRBV7-9,TRBJ1-2,TGTGCCAGCAGCCGGGACATCGGCGACTACACCTTC,CASSRDIGDYTF
-,-,TRBV12-5,TRBJ1-1,TGTGCTAGTGGTTCCGGGCAGAACACTGAAGCTTTCTTT,CASGSGQNTEAFF
-,TRBD1,TRBV7-8,TRBJ1-5,TGTGCCAGCAGCTCCCGGGACAGGGGGCAGCCCCAGCATTTT,CASSSRDRGQPQHF
few,-,TRBV5-4,TRBJ1-2,TGTGCCAGCAGCCCTTCGGGAGTCGTTCTTAACTATGGCTACACCTTC,CASSPSGVVLNYGYTF
medium-sized,TRBD1,TRBV6-1,TRBJ2-7,TGTGCCAGCAGTGAAGAAGAGGGACAGGGGTACTACGAGCAGTACTTC,CASSEEEGQGYYEQYF
-,-,TRBV4-3,TRBJ1-2,TGCGCCAGCAGCCAAGGTCTGGGAACTTTCATTAACTATGGCTACACCTTC,CASSQGLGTFINYGYTF
-,-,TRBV7-9,TRBJ1-6,TGTGCCAGCAGCTTAGCCACAGGACCTCTCCTCCACTTT,CASSLATGPLLHF
-,-,TRBV6-5,TRBJ2-7,TGTGCCAGCAGGATATTGGCAGGGTTACAGTACGAGCAGTACTTC,CASRILAGLQYEQYF
once,-,TRBV28,TRBJ1-1,TGTGCCAGCAGTCAGCCCCCGGGGTGGAACACTGAAGCTTTCTTT,CASSQPPGWNTEAFF
-,-,TRBV6-6,TRBJ1-3,TGTGCCAGCAGCTTGGGCCCGGGGGCTGGAAACACCATATATTTT,CASSLGPGAGNTIYF
-,TRBD1,TRBV11-2,TRBJ2-7,TGTGCCAGCAGCTTAGGATGGACAGGTTACGAGCAGTACTTC,CASSLGWTGYEQYF
once,-,TRBV13,TRBJ2-1,TGTGCCAGCAGCTCGCGGACCTCCTACAATGAGCAGTTCTTC,CASSSRTSYNEQFF
-,TRBD2,TRBV9,TRBJ2-1,TGTGCCAGCACCGTGGGAGGGAGCTCCTACAATGAGCAGTTCTTC,CASTVGGSSYNEQFF
-,-,TRBV5-8,TRBJ1-6,TGTGCCAGCAGCTTGGGAGGTTTAAGTTCACCCCTCCACTTT,CASSLGGLSSPLHF
once,TRBD1,TRBV9,TRBJ1-2,TGTGCCAGCAGCGTTTGGGACAGGGGCTATGGCTACACCTTC,CASSVWDRGYGYTF
once,-,TRBV7-3,TRBJ1-1,TGTGCCAGCAGGGGAGGAACTGAAGCTTTCTTT,CASRGGTEAFF
-,-,TRBV9,TRBJ2-2,TGTGCCAGCAGCCCCCACCCCGGGACGTCGGGCACCGGGGAGCTGTTTTTT,CASSPHPGTSGTGELFF
-,-,TRBV7-9,TRBJ2-1,TGTGCCAGCAGCTTAGATCCTAGCCCCTACAATGAGCAGTTCTTC,CASSLDPSPYNEQFF
-,-,TRBV7-8,TRBJ2-1,TGTGCCAGCAGCTTATCCTCCATTTACAATGAGCAGTTCTTC,CASSLSSIYNEQFF
-,-,TRBV4-3,TRBJ1-1,TGCGCCAGCAGCCAAGATTCGTGGATAGGTTTAACTGAAGCTTTCTTT,CASSQDSWIGLTEAFF